This section outlines one TCR beta chain sequence together with its context. The source of the sample is a study of blood T cell repertoires in COVID-19. Assay: immunoSEQ multiplex PCR; the TCRdb copy retains only in-frame clones and omits some. Of about 39,000 clones in the sample, 87% were seen once. Germline values: CDR1 ENHRY, CDR2 SYGVKD. There are 14 residues in the CDR3. This chain joins TRBV10-3 and TRBJ2-5; 10 positions match TRBD2. The J call may be mistaken, given a closer DNA end match to TRBJ2-7. This clonotype was sampled from a man aged 45-65 years with active or convalescent COVID-19. Sequenced sample: peripheral blood. Written as DNA, the CDR3 is TGTGCCATCAGTGCCCTAGCGGGAGCCTACGAGCAGTACTTC. The encoded protein is CAISALAGAYEQYF.